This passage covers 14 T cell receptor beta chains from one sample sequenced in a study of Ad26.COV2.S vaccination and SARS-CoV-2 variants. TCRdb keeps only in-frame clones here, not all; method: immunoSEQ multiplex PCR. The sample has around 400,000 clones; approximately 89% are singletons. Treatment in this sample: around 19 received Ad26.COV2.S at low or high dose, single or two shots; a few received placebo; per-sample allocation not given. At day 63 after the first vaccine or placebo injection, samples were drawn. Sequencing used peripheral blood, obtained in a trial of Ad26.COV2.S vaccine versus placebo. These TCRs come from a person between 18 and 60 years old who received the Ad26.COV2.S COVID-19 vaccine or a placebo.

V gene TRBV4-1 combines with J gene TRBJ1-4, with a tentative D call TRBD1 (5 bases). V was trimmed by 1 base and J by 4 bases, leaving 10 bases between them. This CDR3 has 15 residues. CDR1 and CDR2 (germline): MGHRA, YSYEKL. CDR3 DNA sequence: TGCGCCAGCAGCCAAGGGACACTCGATAATGAAAAACTGTTTTTT. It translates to CASSQGTLDNEKLFF.

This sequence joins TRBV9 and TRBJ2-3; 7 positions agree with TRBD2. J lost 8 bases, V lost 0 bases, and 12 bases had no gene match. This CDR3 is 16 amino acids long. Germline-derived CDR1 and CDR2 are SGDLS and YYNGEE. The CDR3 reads CASSVGGLPKIGTQYF. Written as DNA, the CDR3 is TGTGCCAGCAGCGTAGGGGGACTACCCAAGATTGGTACGCAGTATTTT.

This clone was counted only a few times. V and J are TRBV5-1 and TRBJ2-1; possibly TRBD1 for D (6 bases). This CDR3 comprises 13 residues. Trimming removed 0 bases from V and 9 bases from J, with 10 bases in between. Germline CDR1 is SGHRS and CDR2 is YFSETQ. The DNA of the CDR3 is TGCGCCAGCAGCTTGGGGCAGGGGCGTGAGCAGTTCTTC. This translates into CASSLGQGREQFF.

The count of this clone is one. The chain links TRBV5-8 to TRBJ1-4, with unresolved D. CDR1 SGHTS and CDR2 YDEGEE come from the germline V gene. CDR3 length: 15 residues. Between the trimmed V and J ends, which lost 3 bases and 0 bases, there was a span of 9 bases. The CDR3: CASSSLAATNEKLFF. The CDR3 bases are TGTGCCAGCAGCTCCCTGGCGGCAACTAATGAAAAACTGTTTTTT.

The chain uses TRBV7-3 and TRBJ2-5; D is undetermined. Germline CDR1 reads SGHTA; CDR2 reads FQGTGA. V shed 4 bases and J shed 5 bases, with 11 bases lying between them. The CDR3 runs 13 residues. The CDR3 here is CASSSYIGETQYF. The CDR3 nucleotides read TGTGCCAGCAGCTCATACATTGGGGAGACCCAGTACTTC.

The CDR3 bases are TGTGCCAGCAGTTTATATCTGGGAGGGGGCAGCGGGGAGCTGTTTTTT. It translates to CASSLYLGGGSGELFF. The V call is TRBV27, the J call TRBJ2-2; D is tentatively TRBD1 or TRBD2 (7 bases each). This CDR3 is built from 16 residues. V lost 1 base to trimming and J lost 7 bases, with 16 bases between them. CDR1 and CDR2 from the germline V gene are MNHEY and SMNVEV (reference sequence).

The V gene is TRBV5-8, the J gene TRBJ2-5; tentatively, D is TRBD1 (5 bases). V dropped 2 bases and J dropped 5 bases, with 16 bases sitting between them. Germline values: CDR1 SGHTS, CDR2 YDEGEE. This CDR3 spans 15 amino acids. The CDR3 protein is CASSLDRRYGETQYF. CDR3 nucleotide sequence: TGTGCCAGCAGCTTAGACAGACGATATGGGGAGACCCAGTACTTC.

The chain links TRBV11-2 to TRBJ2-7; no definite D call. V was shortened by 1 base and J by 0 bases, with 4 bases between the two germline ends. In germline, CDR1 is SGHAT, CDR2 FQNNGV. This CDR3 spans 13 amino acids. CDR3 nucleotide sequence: TGTGCCAGCAGCTTAGCCCCCTCCTACGAGCAGTACTTC. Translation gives CASSLAPSYEQYF.

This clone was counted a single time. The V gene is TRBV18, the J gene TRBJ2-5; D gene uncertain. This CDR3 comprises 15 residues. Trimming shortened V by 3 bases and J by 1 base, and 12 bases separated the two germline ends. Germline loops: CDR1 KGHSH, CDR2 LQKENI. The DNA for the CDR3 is TGTGCCAGCTCACCCAAGAGGCCGTCCCAAGAGACCCAGTACTTC. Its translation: CASSPKRPSQETQYF. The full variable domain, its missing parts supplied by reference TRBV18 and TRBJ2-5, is NAGVMQNPRHLVRRRGQEARLRCSPMKGHSHVYWYRQLPEEGLKFMVYLQKENIIDESGMPKERFSAEFPKEGPSILRIQQVVRGDSAAYFCASSPKRPSQETQYFGPGTRLLVL.

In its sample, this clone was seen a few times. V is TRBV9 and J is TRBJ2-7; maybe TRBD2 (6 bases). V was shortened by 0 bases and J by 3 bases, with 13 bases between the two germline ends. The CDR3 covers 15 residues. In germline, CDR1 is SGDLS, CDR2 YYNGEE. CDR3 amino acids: CASSVGSRGNYEQYF. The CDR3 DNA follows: TGTGCCAGCAGCGTAGGTAGTCGGGGGAACTACGAGCAGTACTTC.

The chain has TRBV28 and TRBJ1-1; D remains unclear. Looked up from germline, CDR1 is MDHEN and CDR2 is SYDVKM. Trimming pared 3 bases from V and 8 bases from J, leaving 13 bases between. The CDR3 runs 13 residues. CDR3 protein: CASSLGSLTEAFF. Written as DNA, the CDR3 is TGTGCCAGCAGTTTGGGTAGTCTGACCGAAGCTTTCTTT.

The CDR3 reads CASSPRTSGWDNEQFF. The CDR3 bases are TGTGCCAGCAGCCCCAGGACTAGCGGGTGGGACAATGAGCAGTTCTTC. This chain joins TRBV11-1 and TRBJ2-1; 11 nucleotides line up with TRBD2. With 5 bases clipped from V and 5 bases from J, the junction kept 8 bases outside the gene matches. The germline gives CDR1 SGHAT, CDR2 FQDESV (reference sequence). There are 16 residues in the CDR3.

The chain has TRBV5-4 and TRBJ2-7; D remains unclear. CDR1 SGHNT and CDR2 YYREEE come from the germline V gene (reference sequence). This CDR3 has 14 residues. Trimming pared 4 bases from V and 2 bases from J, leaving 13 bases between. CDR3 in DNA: TGTGCCAGCAGCCTACGGACCTCTCCCTACGAGCAGTACTTC. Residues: CASSLRTSPYEQYF.

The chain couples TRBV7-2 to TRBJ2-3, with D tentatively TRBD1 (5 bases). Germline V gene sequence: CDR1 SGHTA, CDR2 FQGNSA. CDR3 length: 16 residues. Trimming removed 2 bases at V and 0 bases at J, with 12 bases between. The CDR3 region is CASSLQGVSSTDTQYF. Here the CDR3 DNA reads TGTGCCAGCAGCTTACAGGGTGTGAGTAGCACAGATACGCAGTATTTT.